The T cell receptor beta chain under discussion was sequenced for a study of response to subunit inactivated influenza vaccine. CDR1 is SGHTA, CDR2 FQGTGA, per germline. CDR3 length: 15 amino acids. J gave up 7 bases and V 4 bases, and 5 bases lay outside the gene matches. TCRdb re-called the RT-PCR reads with MiXCR, one entry per CDR3 protein. The data contain 500,000 to 550,000 distinct CDR3 sequences, roughly 23% of them singletons. The same sample was also studied in work on T cells expressing NK-cell markers. That work contributes: Synthesis of TCR beta cDNA relied on 5'RACE template switching carrying UMIs.

The sequence came from a middle-aged man who received an inactivated influenza vaccine. The source was CD4+ T cells sorted from PBMCs, collected 12 days after vaccination. J is TRBJ2-2 and V is TRBV7-3, with 11 bases identical to TRBD2. The CDR3 reads CASSSTSGTGGELFF. The CDR3 nucleotides read TGTGCCAGCAGCTCGACTAGCGGGACTGGCGGGGAGCTGTTTTTT. Complete variable domain (other parts from reference TRBV7-3 and TRBJ2-2): GAGVSQTPSNKVTEKGKYVELRCDPISGHTALYWYRQSLGQGPEFLIYFQGTGAADDSGLPNDRFFAVRPEGSVSTLKIQRTERGDSAVYLCASSSTSGTGGELFFGEGSRLTVL.